This is a list of T cell receptor beta chains from one sample in a study of shared clonotypes between healthy human individuals. Sequencing was performed with immunoSEQ multiplex PCR; in TCRdb, only in-frame clones are kept and a portion is missing. The sample carries about 2 million clones, approximately 94% recorded once. The sequencing sample was made of naive CD8+ T cells sorted from blood. Source of these receptors: a man younger than 30 in good health. Both conserved end residues are part of each CDR3. D genes are given only for firm matches.

v_gene	j_gene	d_gene	CDR3aa
TRBV11-2	TRBJ2-7	-	CASSLGETYEQYF
TRBV28	TRBJ2-1	TRBD1	CATFETGTDNEQFF
TRBV5-6	TRBJ2-7	-	CASSLVRVEMAYEQYF
TRBV5-4	TRBJ2-7	-	CASSPRDGSYEQYF
TRBV28	TRBJ2-6	-	CASRQQDSGANVLTF
TRBV29-1	TRBJ2-7	TRBD1	CSVDPTGGAYEQYF
TRBV5-6	TRBJ2-7	-	CASSRWQSSYEQYF
TRBV27	TRBJ2-3	TRBD2	CASSSLAGVPDTQYF
TRBV29-1	TRBJ2-2	-	CSVEMGLDNTGELFF
TRBV4-1	TRBJ1-6	-	CASSQDVAGWGNSPLHF
TRBV25-1	TRBJ2-7	TRBD2	CASSIAGVEQYF
TRBV28	TRBJ1-5	-	CASSLRGVGHQPQHF
TRBV10-2	TRBJ2-7	-	CASNEGSSYEQYF
TRBV10-3	TRBJ1-2	-	CAIMAPGTSDGYTF
TRBV29-1	TRBJ2-3	-	CSVEWAFESDTQYF
TRBV27	TRBJ1-6	-	CASSLGAGSNSPLHF
TRBV5-1	TRBJ2-1	-	CASSLINEQFF
TRBV5-1	TRBJ1-2	-	CASSFWGGNGYTF
TRBV7-6	TRBJ2-3	-	CASTPVGGADTQYF
TRBV11-2	TRBJ2-1	-	CASSLGQGHLYNEQFF
TRBV13	TRBJ2-5	TRBD2	CASSSLAVPRETQYF
TRBV5-8	TRBJ2-7	TRBD1	CASSSRRGGDEQYF
TRBV5-4	TRBJ2-3	TRBD2	CASSDTSVNTDTQYF
TRBV10-3	TRBJ2-2	TRBD2	CAISSAGGYTGELFF
TRBV2	TRBJ2-7	-	CASSDFQDVISYEQYF
TRBV7-9	TRBJ2-1	TRBD2	CASSLVASGAHEQFF